The rows below give T cell receptor beta chains drawn from one sample of a study of neoadjuvant anti-PD-1 for oral cavity cancer. The repertoire was sequenced with immunoSEQ multiplex PCR; TCRdb's copy has only in-frame clones and lacks some. The sample has over 80,000 clones; 84% are singletons. The sample consisted of PBMCs, taken before nivolumab (anti-PD-1) treatment. The source of these receptors is a person aged 40 to 85 with oral cavity squamous cell carcinoma. The conserved cysteine and the conserved F or W are not part of the CDR3 here. Fields, in order: V gene, J gene, CDR3 protein.

TRBV5-1,TRBJ2-5,ASSLNQETQY
TRBV27,TRBJ2-6,ASRPADSSSGANVLT
TRBV28,TRBJ1-2,ASSFRQIYGYT
TRBV30,TRBJ1-5,AWNNMGQGDQPQH
TRBV6-5,TRBJ2-7,ATQSGPSYEQY
TRBV7-9,TRBJ2-2,ASTLGGNTGELF
TRBV5-1,TRBJ1-1,ASSLDGQGNTEAF
TRBV6-6,TRBJ2-7,ASSYPAAGGYDEQY
TRBV2,TRBJ2-1,ASRNRDTFTNEQF
TRBV19,TRBJ2-7,ASSPGTSGRPNEQY